This T cell receptor beta chain was recovered during a study of blood T cell repertoires in COVID-19. About the research overall: T cells, B-cell-depleted T cells, or PBMCs supplied cDNA or gDNA.

Trimming stripped 5 bases from V and 3 bases from J, with 11 bases between. Germline assignment: CDR1 LNHDA and CDR2 SQIVND (reference sequence). This CDR3 has 13 amino acids. In the study's own analysis: Quantification of nucleated cells was approximated via reference gene primer amplification. Using immunoSEQ multiplex PCR, the repertoire was profiled, and TCRdb retains in-frame clones only, with some absent. That table supplies the V and J calls and clone size; D and trimming were determined from the DNA. The sample includes over 200,000 clones, about 93% of them seen just once. This receptor was identified in a man between 60 and 70 years old with COVID-19, enrolled during active disease. This sequence joins TRBV19 and TRBJ2-7; tentatively, D is TRBD1 (6 bases). Sequenced sample: peripheral blood. The CDR3 bases are TGTGCCAGTAGTTTGGACAGTAACTACGAGCAGTACTTC. Protein: CASSLDSNYEQYF.